This T cell receptor beta chain was recovered during a study of shared clonotypes between healthy human individuals. This clone was recorded only once. TCRdb's table, derived via immunoSEQ multiplex PCR, lists solely in-frame clones and lacks some. There are around 2.1 million clones in the sample; more than 85% occur only once, and about 1.5% lies in the top ten. The naive CD8 fraction comprised CD45RO-negative cells positively selected for CCR7 and excluded terminally differentiated effector memory CD45RA+ cells. Germline loops: CDR1 SGHVS, CDR2 FQNEAQ. Trimming took off 5 bases at V and 5 bases at J, with 19 bases between the two ends. CDR3 size: 15 residues.

The chain combines TRBV7-8 with TRBJ2-7, with a tentative D call TRBD2 (6 bases). The sequenced sample consisted of naive CD8+ T cells from PBMCs. This receptor was obtained from a man between 18 and 35 years old in good health. Some clones in this sample may be carry-over from other donors' samples. CDR3 sequence (DNA): TGTGCCAGCAGCGACCCGAGACTAGGGTTAAACGAGCAGTACTTC. This translates into CASSDPRLGLNEQYF.